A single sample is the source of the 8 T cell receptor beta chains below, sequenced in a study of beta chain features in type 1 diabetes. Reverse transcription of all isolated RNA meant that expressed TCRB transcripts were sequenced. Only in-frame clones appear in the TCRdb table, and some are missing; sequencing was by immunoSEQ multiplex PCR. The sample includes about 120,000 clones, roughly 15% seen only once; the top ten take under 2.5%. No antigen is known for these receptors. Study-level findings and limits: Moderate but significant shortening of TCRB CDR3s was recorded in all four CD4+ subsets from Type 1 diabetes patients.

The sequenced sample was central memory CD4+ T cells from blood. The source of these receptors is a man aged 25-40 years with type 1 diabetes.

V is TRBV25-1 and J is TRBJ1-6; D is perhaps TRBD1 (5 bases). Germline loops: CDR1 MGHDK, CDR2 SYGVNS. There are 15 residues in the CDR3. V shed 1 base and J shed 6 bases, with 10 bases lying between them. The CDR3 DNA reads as TGTGCCAGCAGTGAATTTGGAGGGGCTAATTCACCCCTCCACTTT. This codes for CASSEFGGANSPLHF.

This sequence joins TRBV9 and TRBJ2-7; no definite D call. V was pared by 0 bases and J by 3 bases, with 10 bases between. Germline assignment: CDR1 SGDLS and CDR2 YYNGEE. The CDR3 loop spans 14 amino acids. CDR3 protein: CASSVGGRRYEQYF. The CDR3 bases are TGTGCCAGCAGCGTAGGGGGAAGGCGCTACGAGCAGTACTTC. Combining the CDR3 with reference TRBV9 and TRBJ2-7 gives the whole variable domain DSGVTQTPKHLITATGQRVTLRCSPRSGDLSVYWYQQSLDQGLQFLIQYYNGEERAKGNILERFSAQQFPDLHSELNLSSLELGDSALYFCASSVGGRRYEQYFGPGTRLTVT.

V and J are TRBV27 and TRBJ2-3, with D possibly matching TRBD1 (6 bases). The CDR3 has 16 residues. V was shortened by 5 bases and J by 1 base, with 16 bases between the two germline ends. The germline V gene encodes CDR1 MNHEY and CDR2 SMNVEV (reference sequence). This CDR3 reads CASSPETGSGTDTQYF. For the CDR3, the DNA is TGTGCCAGCAGTCCAGAGACAGGCAGTGGCACAGATACGCAGTATTTT.

CDR3 amino acids: CASSVGDARSETQYF. CDR3 nucleotides: TGTGCCAGCAGCGTGGGGGACGCCCGGAGCGAGACCCAGTACTTC. The V and J genes are TRBV9 and TRBJ2-5; the D gene could be TRBD1 or TRBD2 (5 bases each). CDR3 length: 15 amino acids. V was shortened by 2 bases and J by 5 bases, with 16 bases between the two germline ends. Germline CDR1 reads SGDLS; CDR2 reads YYNGEE.

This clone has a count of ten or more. The CDR3 DNA reads as TGTGCCAGCAGCCCCCGTCGACAGCTCGCAATGGAGCAGTTCTTC. It codes for CASSPRRQLAMEQFF. This chain joins TRBV9 and TRBJ2-1; possibly TRBD1 for D (5 bases). This CDR3 is built from 15 residues. Between the trimmed V and J ends, which lost 4 bases and 10 bases, there was a span of 21 bases. Germline V gene lookup returns CDR1 SGDLS and CDR2 YYNGEE.

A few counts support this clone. The CDR3 nucleotides read TGTGCCAGACGAACGGGGAACTATGGCTACACCTTC. Its protein is CARRTGNYGYTF. This chain links TRBV7-2 with TRBJ1-2; D is undetermined. The CDR3 runs 12 residues. V was cut by 9 bases and J by 2 bases, with 10 bases left in between. Germline CDR1 SGHTA, CDR2 FQGNSA.

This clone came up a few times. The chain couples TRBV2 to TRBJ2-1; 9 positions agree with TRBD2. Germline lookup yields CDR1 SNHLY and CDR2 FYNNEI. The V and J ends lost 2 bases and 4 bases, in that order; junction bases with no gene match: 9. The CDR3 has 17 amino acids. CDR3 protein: CASSELTSGLRYNEQFF. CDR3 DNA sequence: TGTGCCAGCAGTGAACTAACTAGCGGGTTGAGGTACAATGAGCAGTTCTTC. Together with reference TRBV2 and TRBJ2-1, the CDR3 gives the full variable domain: EPEVTQTPSHQVTQMGQEVILRCVPISNHLYFYWYRQILGQKVEFLVSFYNNEISEKSEIFDDQFSVERPDGSNFTLKIRSTKLEDSAMYFCASSELTSGLRYNEQFFGPGTRLTVL.

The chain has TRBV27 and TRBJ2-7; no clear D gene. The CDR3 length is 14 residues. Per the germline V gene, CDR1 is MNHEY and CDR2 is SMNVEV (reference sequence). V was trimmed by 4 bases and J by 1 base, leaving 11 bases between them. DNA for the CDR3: TGTGCCAGCAGTTCTCGCAGGTATTCCTACGAGCAGTACTTC. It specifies CASSSRRYSYEQYF.